These 22 T cell receptor beta chains were sequenced from one sample in a study of CD8+ T cells in alopecia areata. RNA, once extracted, was reverse transcribed into cDNA for use as the sequencing template. Method: immunoSEQ multiplex PCR; TCRdb's copy keeps in-frame clones and lacks some. Found here are approximately 280,000 clones, 55% to 75% of them singletons; the top ten hold about 1.7%. Treatment given: oral pan-JAK inhibitor, 5-10 mg twice daily. The sample in question was CD4+ T cells sorted from blood, obtained at week 24, from a patient treated with tofacitinib. The receptor source for this set is a human donor with alopecia areata.

The V gene is TRBV5-1, the J gene TRBJ2-5, with D perhaps TRBD2 (6 bases). V was cut by 4 bases and J by 9 bases, with 16 bases left in between. Germline-derived CDR1 and CDR2 are SGHRS and YFSETQ. This CDR3 has 13 amino acids. The CDR3 nucleotides are TGCGCCAGCAGCCGGGACTCCGCCGAGGCCCAGTACTTC. As protein: CASSRDSAEAQYF.

This clone was seen more than once but under ten times. The V gene is TRBV4-3, the J gene TRBJ1-2; perhaps TRBD1 as D (5 bases). The germline V gene has CDR1 LGHNA and CDR2 YSLEER. Trimming took 0 bases from V and 4 from J, leaving 9 bases between them. This CDR3 contains 14 residues. Here the CDR3 reads CASSQDRQLYGYTF. Here the CDR3 DNA reads TGCGCCAGCAGCCAAGACCGACAGCTCTATGGCTACACCTTC.

V gene TRBV18 combines with J gene TRBJ1-1, with a weak D call TRBD1 (6 bases). Germline assignment: CDR1 KGHSH and CDR2 LQKENI. This CDR3 spans 15 amino acids. The V gene lost 2 bases and the J gene lost 4 bases, with 14 bases spanning the gap. CDR3 sequence reads: CASSPVGGRSTEAFF. The CDR3 bases are TGTGCCAGCTCACCAGTCGGGGGGCGTAGCACTGAAGCTTTCTTT.

Written as DNA, the CDR3 is TGCAGTGCAACCCCGTGGGATACGCAGTATTTT. It translates to CSATPWDTQYF. V usage is TRBV20-1 and J usage is TRBJ2-3; D unresolved. The CDR3 loop spans 11 amino acids. Trimming cost V 6 bases and J 6 bases, with 10 bases left between them. CDR1 is DFQATT, CDR2 SNEGSKA, per germline (reference sequence).

The chain couples TRBV2 to TRBJ1-2; 7 bases map to TRBD1. The CDR3 totals 14 residues. The trim removed 8 bases at V and 4 bases at J, leaving 10 bases unmatched. Per the germline V gene, CDR1 is SNHLY and CDR2 is FYNNEI. This chain's CDR3 is CASAPQGGGYGYTF. The CDR3 nucleotides are TGTGCCAGCGCCCCTCAGGGGGGGGGCTATGGCTACACCTTC.

This rearrangement joins TRBV4-1 to TRBJ1-1; possible D gene TRBD1, 5 bases. CDR3 size: 13 residues. Trimming pared 4 bases from V and 4 bases from J, leaving 10 bases between. Germline values: CDR1 MGHRA, CDR2 YSYEKL. CDR3 region: CASSLNGGTEAFF. CDR3 nucleotide sequence: TGCGCCAGCAGCCTTAACGGGGGCACTGAAGCTTTCTTT.

The table lists this clone with a few counts. This sequence joins TRBV10-3 and TRBJ2-5; no firm D call. V lost 6 bases to trimming and J lost 2 bases, with 4 bases between them. CDR1 and CDR2 (germline): ENHRY, SYGVKD. The CDR3 contains 11 residues. CDR3 loop: CAISSQETQYF. Here the CDR3 DNA reads TGTGCCATCAGCTCACAAGAGACCCAGTACTTC.

The V call is TRBV25-1, the J call TRBJ1-6, with 9 positions matching TRBD1. Germline values: CDR1 MGHDK, CDR2 SYGVNS. CDR3 length equals 16 residues. V shed 1 base, J shed 7 bases, and the junction held 5 bases outside the gene matches. The CDR3 DNA reads as TGTGCCAGCAGTGAATGGGGACAGGGTGGGAATTCACCCCTCCACTTT. As protein: CASSEWGQGGNSPLHF.

This rearrangement joins TRBV5-1 to TRBJ2-1; D call uncertain. The germline CDR1 and CDR2 sequences are SGHRS and YFSETQ. The CDR3 covers 13 residues. V gave up 0 bases and J gave up 5 bases, with 6 bases separating them. Written as DNA, the CDR3 is TGCGCCAGCAGCTTGGACATAAACAATGAGCAGTTCTTC. This encodes CASSLDINNEQFF.

The chain carries TRBV29-1 and TRBJ1-4, with D possibly being TRBD1 (6 bases). Trimming took 5 bases from V and 8 from J, leaving 15 bases between them. Germline V lookup: CDR1 SQVTM, CDR2 ANQGSEA. CDR3 length: 13 amino acids. CDR3 residues: CSVRGGGGEKLFF. The CDR3 DNA is TGCAGCGTTAGGGGGGGAGGAGGCGAAAAACTGTTTTTT. Looking up the rest from reference TRBV29-1 and TRBJ1-4 gives the full variable domain: SAVISQKPSRDICQRGTSLTIQCQVDSQVTMMFWYRQQPGQSLTLIATANQGSEATYESGFVIDKFPISRPNLTFSTLTVSNMSPEDSSIYLCSVRGGGGEKLFFGSGTQLSVL.

This clone was observed a few times. CDR3 in amino acids: CASSSTTGPNTEAFF. CDR3 nucleotide sequence: TGCGCCAGCAGCTCAACGACAGGGCCAAACACTGAAGCTTTCTTT. The rearrangement links TRBV5-1 to TRBJ1-1, with TRBD1 identical over 7 bases. Germline V CDR1 and CDR2: SGHRS, YFSETQ. The CDR3 extends over 15 amino acids. After removal of 3 bases from V and 2 bases from J, the junction contained 7 bases not matched to a gene.

This chain joins TRBV4-1 and TRBJ1-6; no clear D gene. This CDR3 has 17 amino acids. With 0 bases removed from V and 2 bases from J, the gap between germline ends came to 11 bases. The germline CDR1 and CDR2 sequences are MGHRA and YSYEKL. The CDR3 coding sequence is TGCGCCAGCAGCCAAGATTGGGCCGTTACCTATAATTCACCCCTCCACTTT. Amino acid sequence: CASSQDWAVTYNSPLHF.

This clone was seen more than once but under ten times. The chain combines TRBV2 with TRBJ1-3; D unresolved. The germline V gene encodes CDR1 SNHLY and CDR2 FYNNEI. V was shortened by 1 base and J by 0 bases, with 10 bases between the two germline ends. The CDR3 runs to 16 residues. The CDR3 coding sequence is TGTGCCAGCAGTGAAGAAATCCCGAGCTCTGGAAACACCATATATTTT. This gives the protein CASSEEIPSSGNTIYF.

This sequence joins TRBV20-1 and TRBJ2-5; a weak D match, TRBD2 (5 bases). Trimming shortened V by 7 bases and J by 2 bases, and 8 bases separated the two germline ends. The V gene's germline CDR1 is DFQATT and CDR2 SNEGSKA (reference sequence). The CDR3 runs to 11 residues. CDR3 bases: TGCAGTGAGAGGGTTCAAGAGACCCAGTACTTC. This gives the protein CSERVQETQYF.

The rearrangement uses TRBV2 and TRBJ2-7; weak D call: TRBD2 (5 bases). This CDR3 region has 14 residues. V shed 6 bases and J shed 1 base, with 13 bases lying between them. CDR1 and CDR2 (germline): SNHLY, FYNNEI. The CDR3 here is CASRISASSYEQYF. CDR3 in DNA: TGTGCCAGCAGAATTAGCGCATCTTCCTACGAGCAGTACTTC. The entire variable domain, with the rest obtained from reference TRBV2 and TRBJ2-7, is as follows: EPEVTQTPSHQVTQMGQEVILRCVPISNHLYFYWYRQILGQKVEFLVSFYNNEISEKSEIFDDQFSVERPDGSNFTLKIRSTKLEDSAMYFCASRISASSYEQYFGPGTRLTVT.

This chain uses TRBV30 with TRBJ2-1, with D unresolved. Germline V gene data show CDR1 as GTSNPN and CDR2 as SVGIG (reference sequence). Trimming pared 4 bases from V and 12 bases from J, leaving 13 bases between. The CDR3 consists of 11 residues. Here the CDR3 DNA reads TGTGCCTGGACCAATCCGAGTGGGCAGTTCTTC. Translated, it gives CAWTNPSGQFF.

This clone has a handful of counts. The chain joins TRBV7-2 to TRBJ2-5; D is unresolved. The CDR3 length is 12 residues. Trimming pared 1 base from V and 4 bases from J, leaving 4 bases between. The V gene's germline CDR1 is SGHTA and CDR2 FQGNSA. The CDR3 region is CASSLGSETQYF. CDR3 DNA sequence: TGTGCCAGCAGCTTAGGATCAGAGACCCAGTACTTC.

The gene calls are TRBV18 and TRBJ1-5, with D unresolved. Per germline, CDR1 KGHSH and CDR2 LQKENI. CDR3 length equals 14 residues. Trimming took 1 base from V and 5 from J, leaving 9 bases between them. CDR3 region: CASSPRGSDQPQHF. CDR3 bases: TGTGCCAGCTCACCACGGGGTTCCGATCAGCCCCAGCATTTT.

V usage is TRBV10-3 and J usage is TRBJ1-1, with D uncertain. Germline assignment: CDR1 ENHRY and CDR2 SYGVKD. The CDR3 spans 14 residues. Trimming stripped 11 bases from V and 0 bases from J, with 16 bases between. The CDR3 nucleotides are TGTGCCTCCAAGGGAGTGGCATTGAACACTGAAGCTTTCTTT. It codes for CASKGVALNTEAFF.

The V and J genes are TRBV30 and TRBJ1-2; 8 bases are shared with TRBD1. The CDR3 has 15 residues. Germline-derived CDR1 and CDR2 are GTSNPN and SVGIG (reference sequence). J lost 6 bases, V lost 1 base, and 10 bases had no gene match. The CDR3 region has the DNA TGTGCCTGGAGTGAGCACGGACAGGGAATAGATGGCTACACCTTC. Its protein is CAWSEHGQGIDGYTF.

This rearrangement joins TRBV15 to TRBJ1-5; TRBD1 might be the D (5 bases). V dropped 1 base and J dropped 0 bases, with 13 bases sitting between them. Germline V gene lookup returns CDR1 LNHNV and CDR2 YYDKDF (reference sequence). This CDR3 is 17 amino acids long. The chain's CDR3 is CATSRGLPQVSNQPQHF. The CDR3 DNA is TGTGCCACCAGCAGAGGCCTACCACAGGTTAGCAATCAGCCCCAGCATTTT.

V and J are TRBV2 and TRBJ2-5, with D maybe TRBD1 (6 bases). Germline CDR1 is SNHLY and CDR2 is FYNNEI. Trimming cost V 4 bases and J 2 bases, with 14 bases left between them. This CDR3 comprises 15 residues. Written as DNA, the CDR3 is TGTGCCAGCAGTGGATCAGGGACACCTCAAGAGACCCAGTACTTC. It specifies CASSGSGTPQETQYF.